One T cell receptor beta chain is described in this entry. Its matching antigen is unknown. The data were taken from a study of T-cell memory formation after mild COVID-19. Whole-study results and caveats: CD4/CD8 balance characterized clones contracting day 15 to 85, and CD4+ skew characterized later expanders.

After 5'RACE with constant-segment primers, TCR alpha and TCR beta cDNA libraries carrying sample barcodes and UMIs were obtained. TCRdb re-analysed the 5' RACE reads in MiXCR, keeping a single row per CDR3 protein. The sample has fewer than 250,000 distinct CDR3 sequences; roughly a tenth are singletons. Deletions cut 0 bases from V and 5 bases from J, with 11 bases between. The CDR3 is 14 amino acids. Per germline, CDR1 SGDLS and CDR2 YYNGEE. Sequencing was performed on PBMCs or a T cell subset sorted from them (not recorded which). This TCR came from a man between 18 and 29 years old who had mild COVID-19 (a few samples of this study predate the infection). Cell type and time point are not known. V usage is TRBV9 and J usage is TRBJ1-1, with no clear D. In DNA form, the CDR3 reads TGTGCCAGCAGCGTAGCTGGGAGTTGGACTGAAGCTTTCTTT. Amino acid sequence: CASSVAGSWTEAFF.